Given below is one T cell receptor beta chain in context. Its antigen is as yet unknown. There are 11 residues in the CDR3. CDR1 is LNHDA, CDR2 SQIVND, per germline (reference sequence). V lost 3 bases and J 13 bases, leaving 9 bases between the germline ends. These data belong to a study of CD8 T cell repertoires and HIV-1 epitope variants. Overall study context: Separate wells received one of Twenty-five Gag or Nef variant peptides. Epitopes were three Gag families plus Nef HW9 and YT9.

The repertoire was sequenced with immunoSEQ multiplex PCR; TCRdb's copy has only in-frame clones and lacks some. Of a few thousand clones in the sample, roughly 70% were seen once. The rearrangement uses TRBV19 and TRBJ1-4; no clear D gene. Specimen: cultured CD8+ T cells derived from PBMCs. The TCR was taken from a male donor with HIV. CDR3 coding DNA: TGTGCCAGTAGTATCGGCGCTACACTGTTTTTT. It codes for CASSIGATLFF.